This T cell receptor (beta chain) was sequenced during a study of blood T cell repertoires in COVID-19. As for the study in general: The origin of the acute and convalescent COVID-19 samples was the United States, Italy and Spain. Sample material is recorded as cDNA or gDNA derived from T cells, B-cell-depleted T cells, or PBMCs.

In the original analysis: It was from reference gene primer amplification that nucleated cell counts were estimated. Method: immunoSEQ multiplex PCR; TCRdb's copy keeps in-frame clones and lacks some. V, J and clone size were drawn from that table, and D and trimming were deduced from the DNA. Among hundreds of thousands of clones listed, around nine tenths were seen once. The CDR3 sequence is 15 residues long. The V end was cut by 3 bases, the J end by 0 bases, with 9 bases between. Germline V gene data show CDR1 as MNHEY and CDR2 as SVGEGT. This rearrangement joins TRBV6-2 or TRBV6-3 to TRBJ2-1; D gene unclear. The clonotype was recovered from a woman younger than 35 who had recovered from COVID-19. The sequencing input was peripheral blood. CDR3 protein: CASSYDKPSYNEQFF. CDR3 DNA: TGTGCCAGCAGTTATGATAAGCCCTCCTACAATGAGCAGTTCTTC.